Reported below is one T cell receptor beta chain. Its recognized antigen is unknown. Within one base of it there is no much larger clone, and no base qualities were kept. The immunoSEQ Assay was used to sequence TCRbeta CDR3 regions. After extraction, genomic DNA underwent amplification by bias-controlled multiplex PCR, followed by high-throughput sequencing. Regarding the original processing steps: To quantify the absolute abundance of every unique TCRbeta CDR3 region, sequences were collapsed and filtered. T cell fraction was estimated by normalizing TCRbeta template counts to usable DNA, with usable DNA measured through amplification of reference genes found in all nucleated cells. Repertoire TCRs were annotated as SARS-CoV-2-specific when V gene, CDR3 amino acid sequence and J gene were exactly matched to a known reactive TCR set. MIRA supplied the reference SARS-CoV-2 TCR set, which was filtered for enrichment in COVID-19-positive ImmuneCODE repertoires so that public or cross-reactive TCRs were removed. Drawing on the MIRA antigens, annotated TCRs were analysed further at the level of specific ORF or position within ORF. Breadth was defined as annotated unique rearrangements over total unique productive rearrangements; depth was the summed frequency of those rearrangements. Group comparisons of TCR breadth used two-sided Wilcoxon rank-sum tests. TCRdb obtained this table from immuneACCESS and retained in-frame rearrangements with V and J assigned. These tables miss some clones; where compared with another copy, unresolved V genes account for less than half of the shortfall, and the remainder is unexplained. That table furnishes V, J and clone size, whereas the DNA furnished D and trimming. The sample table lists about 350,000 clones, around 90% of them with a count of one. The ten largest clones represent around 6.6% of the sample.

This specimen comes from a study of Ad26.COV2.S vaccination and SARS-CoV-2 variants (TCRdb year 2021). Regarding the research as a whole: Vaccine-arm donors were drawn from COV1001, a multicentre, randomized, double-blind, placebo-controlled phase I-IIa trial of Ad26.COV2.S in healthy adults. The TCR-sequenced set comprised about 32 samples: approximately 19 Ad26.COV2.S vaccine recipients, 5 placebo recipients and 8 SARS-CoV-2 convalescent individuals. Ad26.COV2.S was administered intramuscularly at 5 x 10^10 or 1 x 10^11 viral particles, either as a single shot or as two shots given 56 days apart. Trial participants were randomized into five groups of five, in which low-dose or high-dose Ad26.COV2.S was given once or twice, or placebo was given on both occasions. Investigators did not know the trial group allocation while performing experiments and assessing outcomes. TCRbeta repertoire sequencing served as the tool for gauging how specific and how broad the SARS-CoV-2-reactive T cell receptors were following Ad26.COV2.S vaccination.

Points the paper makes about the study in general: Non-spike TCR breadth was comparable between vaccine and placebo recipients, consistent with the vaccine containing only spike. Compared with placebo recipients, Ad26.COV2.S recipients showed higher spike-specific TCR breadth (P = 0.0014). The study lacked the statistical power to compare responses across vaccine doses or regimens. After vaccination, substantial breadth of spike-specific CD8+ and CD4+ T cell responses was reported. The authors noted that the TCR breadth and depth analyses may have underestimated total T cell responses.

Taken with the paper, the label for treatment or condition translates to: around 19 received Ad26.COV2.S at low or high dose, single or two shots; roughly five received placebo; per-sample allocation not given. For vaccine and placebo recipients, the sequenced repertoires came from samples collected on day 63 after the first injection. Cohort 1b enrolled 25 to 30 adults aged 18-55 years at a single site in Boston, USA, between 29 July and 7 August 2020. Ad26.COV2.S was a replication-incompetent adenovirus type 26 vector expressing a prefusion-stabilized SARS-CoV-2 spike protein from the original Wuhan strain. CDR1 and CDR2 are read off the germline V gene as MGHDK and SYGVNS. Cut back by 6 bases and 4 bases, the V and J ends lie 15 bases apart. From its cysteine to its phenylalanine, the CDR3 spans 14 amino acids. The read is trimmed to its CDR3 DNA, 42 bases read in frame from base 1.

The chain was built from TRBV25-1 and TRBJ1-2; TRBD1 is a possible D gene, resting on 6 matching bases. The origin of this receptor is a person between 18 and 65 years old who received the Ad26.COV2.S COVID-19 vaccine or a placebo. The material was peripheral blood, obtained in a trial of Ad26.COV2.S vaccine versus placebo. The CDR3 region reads CASSSKGGIYGYTF. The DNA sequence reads TGTGCCAGCAGCTCAAAAGGGGGGATCTATGGCTACACCTTC.